This T cell receptor beta chain is from a study of cytotoxic CD8 clonotypes in ibrutinib-treated CLL (dated by TCRdb to about 2021). Context from the whole study: In this cohort, approximately 14 patients were treatment-naive and roughly ten were relapsed/refractory, while some 18 had unmutated IGHV. Responses were partial in approximately 24 patients and complete in 2; after median about 5.5 years follow-up, roughly 14 stayed in remission and some twelve progressed. Samples at response were collected after a median of about 12 months of treatment, with a range of about 6 to 40 months. On average, each sample yielded some 250,000 productive templates and tens of thousands of productive rearrangements. Longitudinal samples were available for about 30% of the roughly 86 trial participants. Cryopreserved peripheral blood mononuclear cells were collected before treatment, at response, and at either disease progression or sustained remission. Every sample from remission and from progressive disease was obtained while the patients were still on ibrutinib.

The study at large found these results: Baseline clonality exceeded that of age-matched healthy donors and correlated strongly with circulating CD8+ T-cell counts. Lymph node repertoires were not examined, and the timing of sampling was not matched between patients in sustained remission and those whose disease progressed. Public clonotypes were rare and either shrank or stayed stable during treatment, and the rise in clonality at ibrutinib response reflected expansion of private clonotypes. At ibrutinib response clonality went up, during sustained remission it held steady, and at progression it dropped back toward baseline.

On a MiSeq, deep resolution sequencing aimed for a depth between 1 in 1 million and 1 in 200,000 T cells, with each clonotype covered around 9.2x on average. The immunoSEQ hsTCRB Kit was used to generate TCR beta libraries. In the authors' own workflow: The data were analyzed with ImmunoSEQ Analyzer and ImmunoSEQ Data Assistant, and V, D and J gene assignments followed IMGT definitions. Clonality was computed as one minus normalized Shannon entropy of productive rearrangement frequencies, ranging from 0 to 1. Only overrepresented clonotypes making up at least 0.05% of the repertoire of each patient were included in the public clonotype analysis. About a dozen age-matched healthy donor repertoires from immuneACCESS were used as controls for clonality. What TCRdb holds here is the immuneACCESS table cut down to in-frame rearrangements. Part of the clones is not present; checked against another copy, under half of the missing clones reflect an unresolved V gene, and the others are unexplained. From that table come the V and J calls and clone size; the DNA was used to work out D and trimming. In this sample the table shows 110,000 to 150,000 clones, about 78% of which occur a single time. Of the sample, around 5% is held by the ten largest clones.

In the germline V gene, CDR1 corresponds to SGHAT and CDR2 to FQNNGV. The CDR3 runs 15 amino acids, cysteine and phenylalanine included. Just the 45-base CDR3 DNA is kept, in frame starting at base 1. V loses 1 base, J loses 0 bases, and the germline ends lie 10 bases apart. Comment on this clone: The antigen it binds to is not known. Per-nucleotide qualities are absent, and no much larger clonotype sits a single base away.

Explained via the paper, the time point label denotes: 20 to 25 months on ibrutinib. For TCR beta library preparation, approximately 2 micrograms of genomic DNA were extracted from the cryopreserved PBMCs. Longitudinal blood samples from CLL patients on ibrutinib monotherapy were analyzed using high-throughput TCR beta sequencing. Patients were enrolled in a phase 2 open-label single-center ibrutinib monotherapy trial. The chain links TRBV11-2 with TRBJ2-7; no D gene can be assigned with confidence. The sample in question was PBMCs, obtained after 24 months of ibrutinib treatment. The clonotype originates from a human donor with chronic lymphocytic leukemia. The DNA reads as follows: TGTGCCAGCAGCTTAGCTTTCACCAACTCCTACGAGCAGTACTTC. It translates to CASSLAFTNSYEQYF.